These T cell receptor beta chains were read from a single sample in a study of cytomegalovirus exposure and HLA in healthy donors. TCRdb's table, derived via immunoSEQ multiplex PCR, lists solely in-frame clones and lacks some. The sample yields more than 60,000 clones, approximately 79% seen once. Sample: PBMCs. These receptors all stem from a woman aged 25-40 years in good health and CMV-seronegative. Each CDR3 is given with its conserved first and last residue. D genes are given only for firm matches. Clone size, where shown, is once, few, many, or a class for clones that have expanded.

cdr3_nt: TGTGCCAGCTCACCATTGGAAGCGATCTATGGCTACACCTTC
cdr3_aa: CASSPLEAIYGYTF
cdr3_length: 14
d_call: -
clone_size: -
v_call: TRBV18
j_call: TRBJ1-2

cdr3_nt: TGTGCCACCGGGGACATGGGGTTTAGCAATCAGCCCCAGCATTTT
cdr3_aa: CATGDMGFSNQPQHF
cdr3_length: 15
d_call: -
clone_size: few
v_call: TRBV19
j_call: TRBJ1-5

cdr3_nt: TGTGCCTGGAGGGGACAGGGTTCGTTTCTCTTGTACTTC
cdr3_aa: CAWRGQGSFLLYF
cdr3_length: 13
d_call: TRBD1
clone_size: -
v_call: TRBV30
j_call: TRBJ2-7

cdr3_nt: TGTGCCAGCAGTGATTCGGGACAGGCGAACTATGGCTACACCTTC
cdr3_aa: CASSDSGQANYGYTF
cdr3_length: 15
d_call: TRBD1
clone_size: -
v_call: TRBV6-1
j_call: TRBJ1-2

cdr3_nt: TGTGCCAGCTCACCAAGACGGACTGGCGAGGGTGGCTACACCTTC
cdr3_aa: CASSPRRTGEGGYTF
cdr3_length: 15
d_call: -
clone_size: -
v_call: TRBV18
j_call: TRBJ1-2

cdr3_nt: TGTGCCTGGGGGGGGGCGTACAATGAGCAGTTCTTC
cdr3_aa: CAWGGAYNEQFF
cdr3_length: 12
d_call: -
clone_size: -
v_call: TRBV30
j_call: TRBJ2-1

cdr3_nt: TGCGCCAGCAGCCAAGGGTTGACCGGGGACACCGGGGAGCTGTTTTTT
cdr3_aa: CASSQGLTGDTGELFF
cdr3_length: 16
d_call: -
clone_size: -
v_call: TRBV4-3
j_call: TRBJ2-2

cdr3_nt: TGTGCCAGCAGCTTACTAGCCTTGAACACCGGGGAGCTGTTTTTT
cdr3_aa: CASSLLALNTGELFF
cdr3_length: 15
d_call: -
clone_size: -
v_call: TRBV7-2
j_call: TRBJ2-2

cdr3_nt: TGTGCCAGCAGCTTATCCCCGGGACAGGGGACCGGAGCTTTCTTT
cdr3_aa: CASSLSPGQGTGAFF
cdr3_length: 15
d_call: TRBD1
clone_size: -
v_call: TRBV7-2
j_call: TRBJ1-1

cdr3_nt: TGTGCCAGCACCGCTGGGGGGATGAACACTGAAGCTTTCTTT
cdr3_aa: CASTAGGMNTEAFF
cdr3_length: 14
d_call: -
clone_size: -
v_call: TRBV2
j_call: TRBJ1-1

cdr3_nt: TGTGCCAGCAGCTCTCGGGAGACCCAGTACTTC
cdr3_aa: CASSSRETQYF
cdr3_length: 11
d_call: -
clone_size: -
v_call: TRBV5-4
j_call: TRBJ2-5

cdr3_nt: TGTGCCAGCAGCACGACAGGGGGAGCAATTCTCGCCAAAAACATTCAGTACTTC
cdr3_aa: CASSTTGGAILAKNIQYF
cdr3_length: 18
d_call: TRBD1
clone_size: -
v_call: TRBV13
j_call: TRBJ2-4

cdr3_nt: TGTGCCAGCTCAACGGGTGACTCAGGGGCAGATACGCAGTATTTT
cdr3_aa: CASSTGDSGADTQYF
cdr3_length: 15
d_call: -
clone_size: -
v_call: TRBV18
j_call: TRBJ2-3

cdr3_nt: TGCGCCAGCAGCTTGGCAGCTAACTATGGCTACACCTTC
cdr3_aa: CASSLAANYGYTF
cdr3_length: 13
d_call: -
clone_size: -
v_call: TRBV5-1
j_call: TRBJ1-2

cdr3_nt: TGTGCCAGCAGCGTAGGTTTCCTCTATGGCTACACCTTC
cdr3_aa: CASSVGFLYGYTF
cdr3_length: 13
d_call: -
clone_size: -
v_call: TRBV9
j_call: TRBJ1-2

cdr3_nt: TGCGCCAGCAGCTCATCGACAGGGGGCACTGAAGCTTTCTTT
cdr3_aa: CASSSSTGGTEAFF
cdr3_length: 14
d_call: TRBD1
clone_size: -
v_call: TRBV5-1
j_call: TRBJ1-1

cdr3_nt: TGCGCCAGCAATGCGCAAGGGAGTAACTATGGCTACACCTTC
cdr3_aa: CASNAQGSNYGYTF
cdr3_length: 14
d_call: -
clone_size: few
v_call: TRBV5-1
j_call: TRBJ1-2

cdr3_nt: TGTGCCAGTAGTATTAACGAGGCGGGAACAGATACGCAGTATTTT
cdr3_aa: CASSINEAGTDTQYF
cdr3_length: 15
d_call: -
clone_size: -
v_call: TRBV19
j_call: TRBJ2-3

cdr3_nt: TGCAGCGTTCGCGGACAGGAAACAGATACGCAGTATTTT
cdr3_aa: CSVRGQETDTQYF
cdr3_length: 13
d_call: TRBD1
clone_size: -
v_call: TRBV29-1
j_call: TRBJ2-3

cdr3_nt: TGTGCCAGCTCCAACTTCCACGGGGACACCGGGGAGCTGTTTTTT
cdr3_aa: CASSNFHGDTGELFF
cdr3_length: 15
d_call: -
clone_size: -
v_call: TRBV18
j_call: TRBJ2-2

cdr3_nt: TGTGCCAGCAGTTTTATCCAGTTTTACACCTTC
cdr3_aa: CASSFIQFYTF
cdr3_length: 11
d_call: -
clone_size: -
v_call: TRBV2
j_call: TRBJ1-2

cdr3_nt: TGTGCCAGCAGCTTAGGTGGTGGGGGAGCCAGGGGAGATACGCAGTATTTT
cdr3_aa: CASSLGGGGARGDTQYF
cdr3_length: 17
d_call: -
clone_size: -
v_call: TRBV7-2
j_call: TRBJ2-3